The T cell receptor (beta chain) under discussion was sequenced for a study of blood T cell repertoires in COVID-19. Background on the study: T cells, B-cell-depleted T cells, or PBMCs provided the cDNA or gDNA that served as material.

Clones were read by immunoSEQ multiplex PCR, and TCRdb kept only the in-frame ones, dropping some. The sample has just over 300,000 clones, roughly 87% seen once. This CDR3 is 16 amino acids long. V trimming: 8 bases; J trimming: 1 base; junction bases outside the gene matches: 9. CDR1 is ENHRY, CDR2 SYGVKD, per germline. The receptor's source is a man aged 18 to 29 with active or convalescent COVID-19. The chain carries TRBV10-3 and TRBJ2-7; 12 bases are shared with TRBD2. Material: peripheral blood. In DNA, the CDR3 is TGTGCCATCCGTGGGGGGGGGACTAGCGGGTCCTACGAGCAGTACTTC. Translated, it gives CAIRGGGTSGSYEQYF.